The clone carrying this T cell receptor (beta chain) was counted at least ten times. Its target is not known. The sample is drawn from a study of T cells after posttransplantation cyclophosphamide. Findings of the study overall: Later blood repertoires were often dominated by clones from the donor CD8+ memory compartment. TRB overlap between skin or GI tissue T cells and blood was limited. TRB clonality was highly associated with recipient CMV seropositivity and reactivation.

V lost 5 bases and J lost 0, with 14 bases in between. The CDR3 consists of 16 residues. Germline V gene data show CDR1 as MNHEY and CDR2 as SMNVEV (reference sequence). Clones were read by immunoSEQ multiplex PCR, and TCRdb kept only the in-frame ones, dropping some. The sample is made up of some 17,000 clones, none counted only once. Busulfan-fludarabine conditioning, marrow transplant, and cyclophosphamide on days +3 and +4 were administered. This TCR was recovered from a female patient younger than 45 who received an allogeneic stem cell transplant from a related donor, was CMV-positive, and had no GVHD. Some T cells may originate from the graft donor. V is TRBV27 and J is TRBJ2-1, with D perhaps TRBD1 (6 bases). Source: PBMCs, taken after allogeneic stem cell transplant with posttransplant cyclophosphamide. The chain's CDR3 is CASSELDSHSYNEQFF. The CDR3 nucleotides are TGTGCCAGCAGTGAATTGGACAGCCACTCCTACAATGAGCAGTTCTTC.